Here is one TCR beta chain with its context. Its antigen is unidentified. This record belongs to a study of T cell responses to AZD1222 COVID-19 vaccine. As for the study in general: Second-dose schedules of about 4 or about 12 weeks were combined. Findings and limits, study-wide: Repertoires were sampled only after the peak T cell response. Spike-spanning, vaccine-associated CD4 TCRs were dominant at 160-218 and 743-854. Compared with day 0, the breadth and depth of the Spike-specific TCR repertoire rose significantly after two doses of AZD1222.

The protocol was immunoSEQ multiplex PCR, while the TCRdb copy is restricted to in-frame clones and leaves out a portion. The sample has 90,000 or so clones, roughly 85% seen once; the top ten hold 6% to 9%. V was shortened by 4 bases and J by 2 bases, with 4 bases between the two germline ends. This CDR3 is 12 amino acids long. Germline assignment: CDR1 LNHDA and CDR2 SQIVND (reference sequence). This specimen consisted of peripheral blood, obtained on day 0 of AZD1222 vaccination. J is TRBJ2-3 and V is TRBV19; no reliable D call. The receptor was derived from an adult in good health. The CDR3 sequence: CASSRDTDTQYF. The CDR3 nucleotides read TGTGCCAGTAGTAGGGACACAGATACGCAGTATTTT.